Below, one TCR beta chain is given with its context. Its antigen is still unknown. The DNA is left out, because the CDR3 cannot be placed on it with certainty; the CDR3 is given as TCRdb lists it. This sample was included in a study of T cells in Graves' hyperthyroidism and ophthalmopathy (dated by TCRdb to the late 2010s). Study-wide context: Peripheral blood was sampled at the time of initial diagnosis, prior to any treatment. In addition, the study compared T-cell repertoires in thyroid tissue and in blood from 6 or 7 Graves' hyperthyroidism patients. Prospective prediction of ophthalmopathy was tested in an independent validation cohort consisting of fewer than 20 hyperthyroidism patients and 17 patients who later progressed to ophthalmopathy. Once sampling was done, hyperthyroidism patients were given methimazole at a starting dose of 30 mg daily, whereas ophthalmopathy patients were given high-dose intravenous methylprednisolone. The 100 discovery patients were divided at random into training and test sets in a 7:3 ratio. The paper reports TCR Vbeta CDR3 sequencing of fewer than 150 peripheral blood samples: 40 to 45 ophthalmopathy, 70 to 85 hyperthyroidism and 17 progressor patients. To identify TCR V-J signatures that set the groups apart, the researchers used a discovery cohort of 100 patients, made up of around 42 with Graves' ophthalmopathy and 55 to 65 with stable Graves' hyperthyroidism. The paper as a whole reports these results and caveats: Ophthalmopathy was separated from stable hyperthyroidism by a 13 V-J signature model, with just over 85% sensitivity and about 81% specificity obtained in cross-validation and 80%/75% obtained in testing. Most expanded thyroid clonotypes (frequency above 0.001) were also detected in blood, a finding suggesting that blood repertoires may reflect thyroid immune responses. Sample size was not statistically predetermined, and blinding of investigators to group allocation was not performed. In validation, progression to ophthalmopathy was predicted by the model with roughly 71% sensitivity and roughly 76% specificity, a median of about 6 months before onset.

A patient counted as having stable Graves' hyperthyroidism if no progression to ophthalmopathy occurred over 18 months of follow-up. The hyperthyroidism patients were between 18 and 65 years old and newly diagnosed, with a disease duration of less than 2 months. Any patient with an uncontrolled infection, another autoimmune disease, pregnancy or lactation was excluded. Diagnoses were established on the basis of clinical symptoms, serum thyroxine and TRAb, thyroid ultrasound, and orbital computed tomography. PBMCs were separated from approximately 10 ml of fresh peripheral blood using Ficoll-Paque density gradient centrifugation. Total RNA was extracted using Trizol reagent, and RNA quality was assessed on an Agilent 2100 Bioanalyzer. The CDR3 sequence holds 12 residues, the cysteine and phenylalanine included. In the germline V gene, CDR1 corresponds to KGHDR and CDR2 to SFDVKD. The TCR beta CDR3 regions were amplified from the RNA transcripts. The TCR CDR3 was subjected to a first round of RT-PCR using the HTBI primer set and the Qiagen OneStep RT-PCR kit. Libraries were constructed in a second round of multiplex PCR, after which size selection and purification were performed. Paired-end sequencing of the libraries was performed with 100 bp reads on an Illumina HiSeq2000. In the source study's methods: Raw data were processed with SOAPnuke, discarding reads with adapters, uncalled bases, mean Phred below 15, or no exact constant-primer or identifier match. COPE v1.2.5 was used to merge high-quality paired reads, and clonotypes were defined as unique nucleotide sequences. Clonotypes were aligned to IMGT TRBV, TRBD and TRBJ reference segments using MiTCR v1.1. The analysis included only V-J combinations with a frequency above 0.0001, which together covered more than 99% of the repertoires. A TCS score was defined as the ratio of F50 (clonal expansion) to E x V (chaos), with BLOSUM62-based TCRdist applied between CDR3 peptides within each V-J. Welch's t-statistics and random forest reduced roughly 500 V-J features to fewer than 15, which were used in a naive Bayes classifier (R e1071). Using fastp at Q25 and MiXCR, TCRdb reprocessed the public reads and kept productive beta chains. Under each unique CDR3 protein, matching rows form one entry showing the most common genes and DNA. The V and J calls shown here were made by TCRdb, not taken from the authors' results. This sample has a few hundred thousand distinct CDR3 sequences in its table, and 15% of those were observed once. The ten biggest clones cover approximately 29% of the sample.

The chain joins TRBV24-1 to TRBJ2-1; the table names TRBD2, a call not compared with the DNA. This TCR was recovered from a woman in her twenties or thirties with Graves' hyperthyroidism. Sequencing used blood. CDR3 protein: CATAWASGSLFF.